This section outlines one TCR beta chain sequence together with its context. Antigen: not known. This record comes from a study of T cells after yellow fever vaccination. The length of the CDR3 is 14 residues. In germline, CDR1 is ENHRY, CDR2 SYGVKD. V lost 7 bases to trimming and J lost 5 bases; unmatched junction nucleotides: 8. Study findings and constraints: Peaking faster, on day 5 versus 15, the secondary response was nonetheless weaker. The booster saw the reappearance of most primary-vaccination clones (approximately 97% CD4, 80% to 90% CD8).

Universal primer sites and UMIs were introduced during 5'RACE template-switching synthesis of TCR cDNA. From the 5' RACE reads, TCRdb called clonotypes with MiXCR, one entry per CDR3 protein. The sample includes 340,000 or so distinct CDR3 sequences, roughly an eighth of them seen just once. The TCR comes from a man between 18 and 35 years old who received the YFV17D yellow fever vaccine. The source was CD4+ T cells sorted from PBMCs, collected 15 days after the yellow fever booster vaccination. The chain couples TRBV10-3 to TRBJ1-1; 9 positions match TRBD1. This chain's CDR3 is CAITPTGGRTEAFF. The CDR3 nucleotides read TGTGCCATCACTCCGACAGGGGGTCGGACTGAAGCTTTCTTT.